The clone carrying this T cell receptor beta chain was seen a few times. Antigen specificity is unknown. The sample originates from a study of beta chain features in type 1 diabetes. Study observations and caveats: Shorter TCRB CDR3s, moderately but significantly so, were found in Type 1 diabetes patients in all four CD4+ subsets.

The V segment lost 4 bases and the J segment 5 bases; nucleotides outside the gene matches: 11. CDR3 size: 15 residues. The germline gives CDR1 SEHNR, CDR2 FQNEAQ (reference sequence). Expressed TCRB transcripts were sequenced, since all the RNA that had been isolated was reverse transcribed. Method: immunoSEQ multiplex PCR; TCRdb's copy keeps in-frame clones and lacks some. The sample lists some 330,000 clones; over 9.5% were seen once. Material for sequencing was naive CD4+ T cells from blood. This receptor was obtained from a woman aged 18-29 years with type 1 diabetes. The V call is TRBV7-9, the J call TRBJ2-7; 7 bases line up with TRBD1. CDR3 protein: CASSSRQGRSHEQYF. For the CDR3, the DNA is TGTGCCAGCAGCTCAAGACAGGGTAGGAGCCACGAGCAGTACTTC.